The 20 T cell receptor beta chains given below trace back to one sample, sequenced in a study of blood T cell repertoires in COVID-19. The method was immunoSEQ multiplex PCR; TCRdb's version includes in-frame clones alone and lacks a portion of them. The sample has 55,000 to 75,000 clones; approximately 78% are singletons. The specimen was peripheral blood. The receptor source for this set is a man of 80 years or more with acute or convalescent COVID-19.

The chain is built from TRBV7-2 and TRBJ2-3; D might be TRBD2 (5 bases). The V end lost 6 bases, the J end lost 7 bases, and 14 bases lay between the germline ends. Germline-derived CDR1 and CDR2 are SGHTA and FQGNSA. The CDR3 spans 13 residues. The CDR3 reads CASSPTRGNTQYF. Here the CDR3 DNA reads TGTGCCAGCAGTCCGACCCGGGGTAATACGCAGTATTTT.

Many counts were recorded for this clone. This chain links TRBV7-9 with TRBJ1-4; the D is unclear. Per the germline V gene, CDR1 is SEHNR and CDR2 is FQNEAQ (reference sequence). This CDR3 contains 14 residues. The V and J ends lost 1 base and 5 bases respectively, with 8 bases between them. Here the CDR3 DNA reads TGTGCCAGCAGCTTAGTTGCTGCGAATGAAAAACTGTTTTTT. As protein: CASSLVAANEKLFF.

DNA of the CDR3: TGTGCCACCAGTGGGGCGAGCACAGATACGCAGTATTTT. This sequence encodes CATSGASTDTQYF. V usage is TRBV24-1 and J usage is TRBJ2-3, with D unresolved. The V and J ends lost 5 bases and 0 bases respectively, with 5 bases between them. CDR1 is KGHDR, CDR2 SFDVKD, per germline. CDR3 length equals 13 residues.

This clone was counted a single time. This chain's CDR3 is CASSLMGQLAGELFF. CDR3 DNA sequence: TGCGCCAGCAGCTTGATGGGACAGCTCGCCGGGGAGCTGTTTTTT. The gene calls are TRBV5-1 and TRBJ2-2, with TRBD1 matching 7 bases. V gave up 1 base and J gave up 6 bases; unmatched junction bases: 6. CDR1 and CDR2 (germline): SGHRS, YFSETQ. The CDR3 contains 15 residues.

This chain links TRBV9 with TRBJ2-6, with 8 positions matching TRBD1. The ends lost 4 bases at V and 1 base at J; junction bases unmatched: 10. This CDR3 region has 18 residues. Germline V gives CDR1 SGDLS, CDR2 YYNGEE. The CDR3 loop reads CASSPPSDRVSGANVLTF. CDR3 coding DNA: TGTGCCAGCAGCCCCCCCTCGGACAGGGTATCTGGGGCCAACGTCCTGACTTTC.

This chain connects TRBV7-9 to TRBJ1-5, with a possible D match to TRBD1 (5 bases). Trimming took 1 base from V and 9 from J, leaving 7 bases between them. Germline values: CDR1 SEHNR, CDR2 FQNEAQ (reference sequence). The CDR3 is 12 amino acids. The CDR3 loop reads CASSLDRWPQHF. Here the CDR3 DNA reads TGTGCCAGCAGCTTAGACAGGTGGCCCCAGCATTTT.

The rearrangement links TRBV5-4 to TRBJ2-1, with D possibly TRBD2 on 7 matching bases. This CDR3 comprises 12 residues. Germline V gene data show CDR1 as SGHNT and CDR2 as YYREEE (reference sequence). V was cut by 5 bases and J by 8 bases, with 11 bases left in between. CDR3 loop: CASRGGRDEQFF. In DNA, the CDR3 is TGTGCCAGCAGGGGGGGGCGGGATGAGCAGTTCTTC.

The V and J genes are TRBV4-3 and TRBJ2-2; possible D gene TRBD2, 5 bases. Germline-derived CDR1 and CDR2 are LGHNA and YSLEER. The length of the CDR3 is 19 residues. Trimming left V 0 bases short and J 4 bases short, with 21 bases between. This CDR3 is CASSQDPPSSALATGELFF. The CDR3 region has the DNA TGCGCCAGCAGCCAAGATCCCCCCTCGTCAGCCCTAGCCACCGGGGAGCTGTTTTTT.

CDR3 protein: CASSLGGLAGTGELFF. The CDR3 DNA follows: TGTGCCAGCAGCTTGGGGGGACTAGCGGGTACCGGGGAGCTGTTTTTT. The chain is built from TRBV5-4 and TRBJ2-2; 12 nucleotides agree with TRBD2. This CDR3 contains 16 residues. J was trimmed by 5 bases and V by 0 bases; bases with no gene match: 2. The germline V gene has CDR1 SGHNT and CDR2 YYREEE (reference sequence). Variable domain in full (rest from reference TRBV5-4 and TRBJ2-2): ETGVTQSPTHLIKTRGQQVTLRCSSQSGHNTVSWYQQALGQGPQFIFQYYREEENGRGNFPPRFSGLQFPNYSSELNVNALELDDSALYLCASSLGGLAGTGELFFGEGSRLTVL.

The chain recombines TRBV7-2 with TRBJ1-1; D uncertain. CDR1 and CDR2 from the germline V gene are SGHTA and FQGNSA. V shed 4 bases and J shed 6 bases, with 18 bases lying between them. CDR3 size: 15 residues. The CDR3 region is CASSYFPLLDSEAFF. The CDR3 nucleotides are TGTGCCAGCAGCTATTTTCCCTTATTAGACTCTGAAGCTTTCTTT.

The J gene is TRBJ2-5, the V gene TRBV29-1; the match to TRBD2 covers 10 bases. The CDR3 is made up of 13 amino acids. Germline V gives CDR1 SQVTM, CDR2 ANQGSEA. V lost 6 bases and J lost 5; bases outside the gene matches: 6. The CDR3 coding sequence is TGCAGCGTCCAAACTAGCGGGGAGGAGACCCAGTACTTC. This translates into CSVQTSGEETQYF.

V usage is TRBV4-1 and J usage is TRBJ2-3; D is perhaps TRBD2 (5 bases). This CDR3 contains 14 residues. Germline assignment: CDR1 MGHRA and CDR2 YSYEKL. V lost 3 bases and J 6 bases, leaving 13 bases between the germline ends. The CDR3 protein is CASSHQYQRDTQYF. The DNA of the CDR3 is TGCGCCAGCAGCCACCAATATCAGCGGGATACGCAGTATTTT.

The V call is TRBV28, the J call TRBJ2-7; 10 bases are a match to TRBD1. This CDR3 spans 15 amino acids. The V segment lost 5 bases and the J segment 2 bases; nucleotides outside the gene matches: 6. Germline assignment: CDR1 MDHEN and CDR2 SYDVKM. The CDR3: CASSGTGEPPYEQYF. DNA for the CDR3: TGTGCCAGCAGTGGGACAGGGGAACCCCCCTACGAGCAGTACTTC.

CDR3 nucleotides: TGTGCCAGCAGCAAGTTCCGGGACAGGGGCATCCTCGGTGGGGCCAACGTCCTGACTTTC. This encodes CASSKFRDRGILGGANVLTF. This chain connects TRBV5-4 to TRBJ2-6; 10 bases are a match to TRBD1. In germline, CDR1 is SGHNT, CDR2 YYREEE (reference sequence). This CDR3 has 20 amino acids. With V trimmed by 4 bases and J by 3 bases, 16 bases remained unmatched.

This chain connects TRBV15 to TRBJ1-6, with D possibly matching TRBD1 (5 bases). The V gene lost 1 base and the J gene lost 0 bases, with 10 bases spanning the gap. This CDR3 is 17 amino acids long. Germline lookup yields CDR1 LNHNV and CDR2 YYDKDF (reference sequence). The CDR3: CATSRGGSSSYNSPLHF. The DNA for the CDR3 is TGTGCCACCAGCAGAGGGGGCTCAAGCTCCTATAATTCACCCCTCCACTTT.

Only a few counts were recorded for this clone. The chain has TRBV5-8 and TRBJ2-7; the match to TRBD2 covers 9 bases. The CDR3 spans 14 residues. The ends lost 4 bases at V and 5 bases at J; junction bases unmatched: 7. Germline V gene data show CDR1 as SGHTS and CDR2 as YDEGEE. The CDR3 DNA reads TGTGCCAGCAGCGGAGTAGCGGGAGTACACGAGCAGTACTTC. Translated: CASSGVAGVHEQYF.

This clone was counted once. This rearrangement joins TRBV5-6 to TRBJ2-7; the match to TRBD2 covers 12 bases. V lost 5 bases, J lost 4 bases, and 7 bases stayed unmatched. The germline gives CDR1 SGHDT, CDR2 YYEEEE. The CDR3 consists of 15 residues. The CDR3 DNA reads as TGTGCCAGCAGTTCGCAACTAGCGGGAGGTTACGAGCAGTACTTC. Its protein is CASSSQLAGGYEQYF. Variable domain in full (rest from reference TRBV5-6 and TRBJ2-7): DAGVTQSPTHLIKTRGQQVTLRCSPKSGHDTVSWYQQALGQGPQFIFQYYEEEERQRGNFPDRFSGHQFPNYSSELNVNALLLGDSALYLCASSSQLAGGYEQYFGPGTRLTVT.

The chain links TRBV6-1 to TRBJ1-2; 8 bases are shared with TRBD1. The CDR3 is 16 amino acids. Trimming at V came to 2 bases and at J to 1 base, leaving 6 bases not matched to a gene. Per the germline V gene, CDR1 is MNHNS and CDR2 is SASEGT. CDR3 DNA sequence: TGTGCCAGCAGTGAACAGGGGGCACGGCTTAACTATGGCTACACCTTC. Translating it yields CASSEQGARLNYGYTF.

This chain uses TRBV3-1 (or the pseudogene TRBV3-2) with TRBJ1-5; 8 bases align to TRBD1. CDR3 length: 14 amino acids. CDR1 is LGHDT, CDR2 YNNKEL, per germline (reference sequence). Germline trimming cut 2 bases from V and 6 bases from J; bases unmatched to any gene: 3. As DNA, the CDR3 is TGTGCCAGCAGCCAAACAGGGGGAACTCAGCCCCAGCATTTT. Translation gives CASSQTGGTQPQHF.

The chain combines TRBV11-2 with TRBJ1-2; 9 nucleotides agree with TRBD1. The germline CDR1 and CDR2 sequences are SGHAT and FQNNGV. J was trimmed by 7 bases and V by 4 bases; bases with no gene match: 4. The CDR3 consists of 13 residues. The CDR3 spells CASSSDRGGGYTF. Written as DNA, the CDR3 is TGTGCCAGCAGCTCGGACAGGGGTGGTGGCTACACCTTC.